The 30 T cell receptor beta chains below come from one sample, sequenced in a study of control samples from healthy donors and cancer patients. Data came from immunoSEQ multiplex PCR; TCRdb stores just in-frame clones and leaves some out. The sample contains tens of thousands of clones, around 84% of which appear only once. The specimen sequenced was PBMCs. Receptors originate from an older man with lung cancer.

The chain employs TRBV12-3 or TRBV12-4 and TRBJ2-3; D possibly corresponds to TRBD2 (6 bases). Trimming stripped 6 bases from V and 5 bases from J, with 9 bases between. This CDR3 region has 12 residues. Here the CDR3 reads CASSLGGDTQYF. As DNA, the CDR3 is TGTGCCAGCAGCCTGGGGGGAGATACGCAGTATTTT.

This clone has just a few counts. The chain couples TRBV19 to TRBJ1-1; D possibly corresponds to TRBD1 (6 bases). The germline V and J ends were trimmed by 5 bases and 5 bases, with 18 bases remaining between them. The CDR3 runs to 15 residues. The germline V gene has CDR1 LNHDA and CDR2 SQIVND (reference sequence). The CDR3 nucleotides read TGTGCCAGTAGTGACGGACAGCCCGTAGGGACTGAAGCTTTCTTT. Protein: CASSDGQPVGTEAFF. Drawing the rest from reference TRBV19 and TRBJ1-1, the complete variable domain is DGGITQSPKYLFRKEGQNVTLSCEQNLNHDAMYWYRQDPGQGLRLIYYSQIVNDFQKGDIAEGYSVSREKKESFPLTVTSAQKNPTAFYLCASSDGQPVGTEAFFGQGTRLTVV.

The J gene is TRBJ1-5, the V gene TRBV19; TRBD1 agrees at 7 bases. Trimming took 2 bases from V and 3 from J; bases not matched to a gene: 7. CDR1 and CDR2 (germline): LNHDA, SQIVND (reference sequence). This CDR3 contains 16 residues. In DNA, the CDR3 is TGTGCCAGTAGTATACCCCCCACAGGGGTCAATCAGCCCCAGCATTTT. This translates into CASSIPPTGVNQPQHF. Looking up the rest from reference TRBV19 and TRBJ1-5 gives the full variable domain: DGGITQSPKYLFRKEGQNVTLSCEQNLNHDAMYWYRQDPGQGLRLIYYSQIVNDFQKGDIAEGYSVSREKKESFPLTVTSAQKNPTAFYLCASSIPPTGVNQPQHFGDGTRLSIL.

The genes are TRBV27 and TRBJ2-5; D is possibly TRBD1 or TRBD2 (6 bases each). Germline V CDR1 and CDR2: MNHEY, SMNVEV (reference sequence). CDR3 size: 13 residues. Trimming shortened V by 6 bases and J by 5 bases, and 13 bases separated the two germline ends. CDR3 DNA sequence: TGTGCCAGCAGCGGGGGCCCGGCGGAGACCCAGTACTTC. This translates into CASSGGPAETQYF.

CDR3 region: CASSWNSGANVLTF. DNA for the CDR3: TGTGCCAGCAGCTGGAACTCTGGGGCCAACGTCCTGACTTTC. The V call is TRBV7-2, the J call TRBJ2-6, with D hard to call. Trimming took 4 bases from V and 0 from J, leaving 4 bases between them. In germline, CDR1 is SGHTA, CDR2 FQGNSA. The CDR3 covers 14 residues.

This sequence joins TRBV6-5 and TRBJ1-5; D is undetermined. The ends were cut back, 9 bases at V and 6 bases at J, with 15 bases in the middle. The CDR3 sequence is 13 residues long. Germline V gene data show CDR1 as MNHEY and CDR2 as SVGAGI. The CDR3 sequence is CASSPVRVQPQHF. The CDR3 DNA follows: TGTGCCAGTTCCCCGGTGAGGGTTCAGCCCCAGCATTTT.

The rearrangement joins TRBV10-1 to TRBJ1-1, with TRBD1 matching 8 bases. CDR3 size: 13 residues. CDR1 and CDR2 (germline): WNHNN, SYGVQD (reference sequence). V shed 4 bases, J shed 5 bases, and the junction held 3 bases outside the gene matches. In DNA form, the CDR3 reads TGCGCCAGCAGTGGACAGGGGAGGACTGAAGCTTTCTTT. As protein: CASSGQGRTEAFF.

The chain recombines TRBV2 with TRBJ1-6; D not resolved. Trimming removed 6 bases at V and 0 bases at J, with 12 bases between. CDR1 is SNHLY and CDR2 is FYNNEI in the germline V gene. The CDR3 has 16 residues. For the CDR3, the DNA is TGTGCCAGCAGCCTACGGGTTAGCTCCTATAATTCACCCCTCCACTTT. Its protein is CASSLRVSSYNSPLHF.

The rearrangement uses TRBV9 and TRBJ2-1, with TRBD2 matching 12 bases. CDR3 length: 16 amino acids. The V gene's germline CDR1 is SGDLS and CDR2 YYNGEE. The V gene end was trimmed by 6 bases and the J gene end by 9 bases; junction bases not matched to a gene: 13. The CDR3 reads CASTVGSSGGASEQFF. For the CDR3, the DNA is TGTGCCAGCACCGTTGGGTCTAGCGGGGGGGCAAGTGAGCAGTTCTTC.

The chain recombines TRBV29-1 with TRBJ1-5; D call uncertain. The V and J ends lost 5 bases and 4 bases respectively, with 9 bases between them. This CDR3 has 12 amino acids. Germline-derived CDR1 and CDR2 are SQVTM and ANQGSEA. The CDR3 protein is CSVQGFNQPQHF. The CDR3 nucleotides are TGCAGCGTTCAAGGGTTTAATCAGCCCCAGCATTTT. The full variable domain, in which reference TRBV29-1 and TRBJ1-5 provide the parts outside the CDR3, is SAVISQKPSRDICQRGTSLTIQCQVDSQVTMMFWYRQQPGQSLTLIATANQGSEATYESGFVIDKFPISRPNLTFSTLTVSNMSPEDSSIYLCSVQGFNQPQHFGDGTRLSIL.

V usage is TRBV11-3 and J usage is TRBJ2-1; D is ambiguous. V lost 2 bases and J 10 bases, leaving 12 bases between the germline ends. CDR1 SGHNT and CDR2 YENEEA come from the germline V gene. This CDR3 is built from 13 residues. CDR3 nucleotide sequence: TGTGCCAGCAGCTTAATGGAGCGTGGAGAGCAGTTCTTC. This sequence encodes CASSLMERGEQFF.

The gene calls are TRBV11-2 and TRBJ2-5; D gene unclear. The germline CDR1 and CDR2 sequences are SGHAT and FQNNGV. This CDR3 region has 14 residues. V was trimmed by 2 bases and J by 2 bases, leaving 9 bases between them. This chain's CDR3 is CASSLSGSQETQYF. CDR3 coding DNA: TGTGCCAGCAGCTTATCAGGCAGTCAAGAGACCCAGTACTTC.

The chain links TRBV5-6 to TRBJ2-7, with 10 bases matching TRBD1. The CDR3 is 15 amino acids. After removal of 3 bases from V and 5 bases from J, the junction contained 8 bases not matched to a gene. Germline loops: CDR1 SGHDT, CDR2 YYEEEE. The CDR3 reads CASSYDRGLSHEQYF. Written as DNA, the CDR3 is TGTGCCAGCAGCTACGACAGGGGGCTGTCCCACGAGCAGTACTTC.

This sequence joins TRBV18 and TRBJ1-2, with a weak D call TRBD1 (5 bases). V lost 0 bases to trimming and J lost 6 bases, with 14 bases between them. The CDR3 is made up of 15 amino acids. The germline CDR1 and CDR2 sequences are KGHSH and LQKENI. Written as DNA, the CDR3 is TGTGCCAGCTCACCACCGGGCCAGGAGGGGCATGGCTACACCTTC. Protein sequence: CASSPPGQEGHGYTF.

The table lists this clone with a few counts. The chain uses TRBV12-3 or TRBV12-4 and TRBJ2-2; D is ambiguous. The CDR3 is made up of 13 amino acids. V lost 5 bases to trimming and J lost 4 bases, with 8 bases between them. CDR3 protein: CASSGVRTGELFF. The DNA for the CDR3 is TGTGCCAGCAGTGGGGTACGCACCGGGGAGCTGTTTTTT.

The chain uses TRBV3-1 (or the pseudogene TRBV3-2) and TRBJ2-7, with 16 bases that match TRBD2. V lost 3 bases and J lost 6; bases outside the gene matches: 11. The germline V gene encodes CDR1 LGHDT and CDR2 YNNKEL (reference sequence). This CDR3 spans 18 amino acids. The CDR3 reads CASSQGTSGGASVFEQYF. CDR3 DNA: TGTGCCAGCAGCCAGGGGACTAGCGGGGGGGCCTCAGTCTTCGAGCAGTACTTC.

This chain joins TRBV2 and TRBJ2-1, with 8 bases that match TRBD2. Unmatched junction bases numbered 11, after V lost 7 bases and J lost 6 bases. Per the germline V gene, CDR1 is SNHLY and CDR2 is FYNNEI. The CDR3 has 15 amino acids. CDR3 sequence reads: CASILGVAGSNEQFF. CDR3 DNA sequence: TGTGCCAGCATCCTAGGGGTAGCGGGGAGCAATGAGCAGTTCTTC.

The genes are TRBV5-1 and TRBJ1-3, with D possibly matching TRBD1 (6 bases). V lost 2 bases and J 2 bases, leaving 8 bases between the germline ends. This CDR3 comprises 14 residues. Germline values: CDR1 SGHRS, CDR2 YFSETQ. In nucleotides, the CDR3 is TGCGCCAGCAGCTTAGACAGGACTGGAAACACCATATATTTT. Its translation: CASSLDRTGNTIYF.

About this clone: One end of the junction varies from germline; a read error may be responsible. The rearrangement links TRBV7-2 to TRBJ2-3; TRBD2 might be the D (6 bases). Germline CDR1 and CDR2: SGHTA and FQGNSA. The CDR3 spans 12 residues. The CDR3 coding sequence is TGTGCCAGCAGCTTAATACATACGGGACTTCTTTTT. This gives the protein CASSLIHTGLLF. The complete variable domain, with remaining parts taken from reference TRBV7-2 and TRBJ2-3, reads GAGVSQSPSNKVTEKGKDVELRCDPISGHTALYWYRQSLGQGLEFLIYFQGNSAPDKSGLPSDRFSAERTGGSVSTLTIQRTQQEDSAVYLCASSLIHTGLLFGPGTRLTVL.

The genes are TRBV7-2 and TRBJ2-1; TRBD2 matches at 12 bases. The CDR3 has 16 residues. V gave up 1 base and J gave up 7 bases; unmatched junction bases: 5. The germline V gene encodes CDR1 SGHTA and CDR2 FQGNSA. The CDR3 sequence: CASSLGLAGGENEQFF. In DNA, the CDR3 is TGTGCCAGCAGCTTAGGGCTAGCGGGGGGGGAGAATGAGCAGTTCTTC.

The chain links TRBV5-3 to TRBJ2-2, with 9 bases aligning to TRBD2. TRBV5-3 is sorted into the ORF group, with uncertain function. V dropped 1 base and J dropped 1; count of bases not matched to a gene: 5. CDR3 length equals 17 residues. The CDR3 DNA follows: TGTGCCAGAAGCTTGTATAGCGGGGGCCTGAACACCGGGGAGCTGTTTTTT. As protein: CARSLYSGGLNTGELFF.

The chain uses TRBV11-2 and TRBJ2-3; D uncertain. The CDR3 consists of 12 residues. V was trimmed by 1 base and J by 6 bases, leaving 5 bases between them. Germline V lookup: CDR1 SGHAT, CDR2 FQNNGV. The CDR3 nucleotides read TGTGCCAGCAGCTTAGCAACCGATACGCAGTATTTT. Translated, it gives CASSLATDTQYF.

The V gene is TRBV2, the J gene TRBJ2-7, with D possibly being TRBD1 (6 bases). V gave up 5 bases and J gave up 4 bases, with 15 bases separating them. Germline CDR1 is SNHLY and CDR2 is FYNNEI. CDR3 length: 14 amino acids. CDR3: CASSFNRVFYEQYF. The CDR3 region has the DNA TGTGCCAGCAGTTTCAACAGGGTTTTTTACGAGCAGTACTTC.

The rearrangement links TRBV4-1 to TRBJ1-1, with D possibly TRBD1 on 5 matching bases. Germline V lookup: CDR1 MGHRA, CDR2 YSYEKL. The germline V and J ends were trimmed by 7 bases and 3 bases, with 21 bases remaining between them. There are 16 residues in the CDR3. CDR3 sequence reads: CASNRQGAWGDTEAFF. The CDR3 nucleotides read TGCGCCAGCAACCGGCAAGGGGCCTGGGGTGACACTGAAGCTTTCTTT.

This sequence joins TRBV6-1 and TRBJ1-3; tentatively, D is TRBD1 (5 bases). Germline CDR1 reads MNHNS; CDR2 reads SASEGT. Trimming removed 0 bases from V and 3 bases from J, with 12 bases in between. The length of the CDR3 is 16 residues. The DNA for the CDR3 is TGTGCCAGCAGTGAAGCTGGGGGGACCGGTGGAAACACCATATATTTT. Its protein is CASSEAGGTGGNTIYF.

The chain recombines TRBV7-6 with TRBJ2-1; 12 bases fit TRBD1. Germline V gene lookup returns CDR1 SGHVS and CDR2 FNYEAQ. CDR3 length equals 18 residues. With 6 bases clipped from V and 10 bases from J, the junction kept 19 bases outside the gene matches. CDR3 sequence (DNA): TGTGCCAGCAGTTTTCCCGGGACAGGGGGCGTTATGGGGAACGAGCAGTTCTTC. Its protein is CASSFPGTGGVMGNEQFF.

The chain joins TRBV5-1 to TRBJ1-4; perhaps TRBD1 as D (6 bases). Trimming left V 5 bases short and J 7 bases short, with 15 bases between. From germline, CDR1 is SGHRS and CDR2 YFSETQ. CDR3 length: 14 residues. The CDR3 bases are TGCGCCAGCAGTAATGGGGGCAGGGGTGAAAAACTGTTTTTT. The encoded protein is CASSNGGRGEKLFF.

This clone has just a few counts. The chain recombines TRBV25-1 with TRBJ1-6; 8 nucleotides agree with TRBD1. The CDR3 is made up of 16 amino acids. CDR1 is MGHDK, CDR2 SYGVNS, per germline. After removal of 1 base from V and 4 bases from J, the junction contained 3 bases not matched to a gene. The CDR3, as DNA: TGTGCCAGCAGTGAATCAGGGGGCGCATATAATTCACCCCTCCACTTT. Translation gives CASSESGGAYNSPLHF.

This chain links TRBV3-1 (or the pseudogene TRBV3-2) with TRBJ2-7; D is uncertain. Trimming took off 8 bases at V and 6 bases at J, with 5 bases between the two ends. The V gene's germline CDR1 is LGHDT and CDR2 YNNKEL (reference sequence). This CDR3 has 9 residues. For the CDR3, the DNA is TGTGCCAGCGGGCCCGAGCAGTACTTC. It specifies CASGPEQYF.

V and J are TRBV6-2 or TRBV6-3 and TRBJ2-3; maybe TRBD2 (6 bases). This CDR3 has 17 amino acids. CDR1 is MNHEY and CDR2 is SVGEGT in the germline V gene. Between the trimmed V and J ends, which lost 0 bases and 0 bases, there was a span of 13 bases. The CDR3 reads CASSYSRAGLSTDTQYF. DNA of the CDR3: TGTGCCAGCAGTTACTCGAGAGCGGGCTTAAGCACAGATACGCAGTATTTT.